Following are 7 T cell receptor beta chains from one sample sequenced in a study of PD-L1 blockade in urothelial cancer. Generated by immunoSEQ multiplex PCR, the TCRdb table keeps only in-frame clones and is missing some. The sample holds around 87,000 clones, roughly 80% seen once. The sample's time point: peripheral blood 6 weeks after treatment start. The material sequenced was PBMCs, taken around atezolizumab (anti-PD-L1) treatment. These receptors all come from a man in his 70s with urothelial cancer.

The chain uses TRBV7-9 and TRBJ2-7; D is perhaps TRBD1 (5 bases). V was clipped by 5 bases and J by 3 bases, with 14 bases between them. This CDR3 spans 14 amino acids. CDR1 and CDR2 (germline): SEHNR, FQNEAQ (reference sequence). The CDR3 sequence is CASSRGGQGYEQYF. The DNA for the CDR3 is TGTGCCAGCAGCCGAGGCGGTCAGGGCTACGAGCAGTACTTC.

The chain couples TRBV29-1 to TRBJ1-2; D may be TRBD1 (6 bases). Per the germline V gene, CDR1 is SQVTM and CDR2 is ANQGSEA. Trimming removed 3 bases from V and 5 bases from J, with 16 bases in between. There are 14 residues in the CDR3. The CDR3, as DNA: TGCAGCGTTGAGAGGGGGGGCCTAGGGTATGGCTACACCTTC. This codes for CSVERGGLGYGYTF.

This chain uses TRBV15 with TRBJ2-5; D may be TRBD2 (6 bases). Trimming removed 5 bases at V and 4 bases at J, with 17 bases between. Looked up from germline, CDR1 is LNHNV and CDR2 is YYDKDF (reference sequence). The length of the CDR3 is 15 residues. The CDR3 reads CATSGSRRGGETQYF. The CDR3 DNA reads TGTGCCACCAGCGGCTCCCGGCGGGGCGGAGAGACCCAGTACTTC.

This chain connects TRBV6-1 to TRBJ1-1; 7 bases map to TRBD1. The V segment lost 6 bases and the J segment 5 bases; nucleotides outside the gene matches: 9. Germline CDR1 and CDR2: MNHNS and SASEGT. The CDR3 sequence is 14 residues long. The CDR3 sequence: CASSTGDFETEAFF. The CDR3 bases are TGTGCCAGCAGCACAGGGGATTTTGAAACTGAAGCTTTCTTT.

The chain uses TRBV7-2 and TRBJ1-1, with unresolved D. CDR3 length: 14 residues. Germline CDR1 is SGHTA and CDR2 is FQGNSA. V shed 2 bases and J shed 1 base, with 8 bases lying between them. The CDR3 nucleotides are TGTGCCAGCAGCTTACAGAACAAGAACACTGAAGCTTTCTTT. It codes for CASSLQNKNTEAFF.

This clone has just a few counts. CDR3 in amino acids: CASSYVQGSSYEQYF. CDR3 in DNA: TGTGCCAGCAGTTACGTACAGGGGAGTTCCTACGAGCAGTACTTC. The rearrangement uses TRBV6-5 and TRBJ2-7; the match to TRBD1 covers 7 bases. The germline V gene encodes CDR1 MNHEY and CDR2 SVGAGI. The trim removed 2 bases at V and 1 base at J, leaving 5 bases unmatched. The CDR3 spans 15 residues.

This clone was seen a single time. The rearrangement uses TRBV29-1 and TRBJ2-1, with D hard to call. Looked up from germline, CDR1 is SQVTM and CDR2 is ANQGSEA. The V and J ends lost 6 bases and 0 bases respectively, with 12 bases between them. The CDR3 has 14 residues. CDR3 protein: CSVQTPLSYNEQFF. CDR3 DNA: TGCAGCGTCCAGACTCCCCTCTCCTACAATGAGCAGTTCTTC.